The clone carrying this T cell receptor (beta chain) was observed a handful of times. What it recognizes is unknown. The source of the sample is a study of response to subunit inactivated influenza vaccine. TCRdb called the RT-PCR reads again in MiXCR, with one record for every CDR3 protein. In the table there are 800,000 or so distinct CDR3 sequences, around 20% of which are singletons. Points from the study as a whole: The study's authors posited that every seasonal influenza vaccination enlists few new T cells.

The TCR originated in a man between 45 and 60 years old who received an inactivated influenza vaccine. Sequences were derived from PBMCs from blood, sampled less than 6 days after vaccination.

CDR3 protein: CASSLSGQYNEQFF. As DNA, the CDR3 is TGTGCCAGCAGTTTATCGGGACAATACAATGAGCAGTTCTTC. The J gene is TRBJ2-1, the V gene TRBV12-3 or TRBV12-4; TRBD1 might be the D (6 bases). This CDR3 has 14 residues. V was clipped by 2 bases and J by 4 bases, with 9 bases between them.